This TCR beta chain originates from a study of T cell responses to AZD1222 COVID-19 vaccine. Study-wide points: Among spike-specific TCRs, nearly half reportedly target unmutated variant regions.

Measured with immunoSEQ multiplex PCR; TCRdb has only the in-frame clones, and not every one. The sample has about 160,000 clones, approximately 92% seen once. The sample holds a few counts of this clone. Antigen specificity is unknown. The CDR3 extends over 14 amino acids. V shed 2 bases and J shed 11 bases, with 18 bases lying between them. The germline gives CDR1 SEHNR, CDR2 FQNEAQ (reference sequence). This sequence joins TRBV7-9 and TRBJ1-1, with D perhaps matching TRBD1 (6 bases). Sequencing used peripheral blood, obtained 28 days after the second AZD1222 dose. The sequence derives from an adult who received the AZD1222 COVID-19 vaccine. The CDR3 here is CASSLHWGLASAFF. CDR3 sequence (DNA): TGTGCCAGCAGCTTACATTGGGGGCTCGCTTCGGCTTTCTTT. The variable domain in full, with the rest retrieved from reference TRBV7-9 and TRBJ1-1, is DTGVSQNPRHKITKRGQNVTFRCDPISEHNRLYWYRQTLGQGPEFLTYFQNEAQLEKSRLLSDRFSAERPKGSFSTLEIQRTEQGDSAMYLCASSLHWGLASAFFGQGTRLTVV.